A single sample gave rise to the 16 T cell receptor beta chains below, sequenced in a study of OX40 agonist ivuxolimab in advanced cancers. The assay was immunoSEQ multiplex PCR, and TCRdb's table has in-frame clones only and misses some. The sample consists of tens of thousands of clones, about 89% of them appearing once. The source material was CD4+ or CD8+ T cells sorted from blood, sampled in a trial of the OX40 agonist ivuxolimab. The origin of the receptors is an adult with an advanced solid tumor such as melanoma, head and neck, liver or kidney cancer.

The V call is TRBV7-8, the J call TRBJ2-5; a weak D match, TRBD2 (5 bases). The J call may be faulty, since TRBJ2-7 better matches the DNA end. The CDR3 totals 15 residues. Germline V lookup: CDR1 SGHVS, CDR2 FQNEAQ. CDR3 nucleotides: TGTGCCAGCAGCTTAGGACCCGGGATTGGCTACGAGCAGTACTTC. Its translation: CASSLGPGIGYEQYF.

The chain combines TRBV29-1 with TRBJ1-4; D might be TRBD1 (6 bases). The CDR3 loop spans 13 amino acids. Trimming took off 3 bases at V and 6 bases at J, with 11 bases between the two ends. From germline, CDR1 is SQVTM and CDR2 ANQGSEA. The CDR3 bases are TGCAGCGTTGAGTGGGGGCACGATGAAAAACTGTTTTTT. It encodes CSVEWGHDEKLFF.

The chain recombines TRBV6-5 with TRBJ2-1; 7 bases are a match to TRBD2. Trimming at V came to 5 bases and at J to 8 bases, leaving 9 bases not matched to a gene. The CDR3 has 14 amino acids. The germline gives CDR1 MNHEY, CDR2 SVGAGI. CDR3 residues: CASSLPGRADEQFF. The DNA of the CDR3 is TGTGCCAGCAGTCTCCCGGGGAGGGCGGATGAGCAGTTCTTC.

V is TRBV29-1 and J is TRBJ1-3, with D perhaps TRBD1 (5 bases). The CDR3 totals 13 residues. The germline CDR1 and CDR2 sequences are SQVTM and ANQGSEA. V shed 4 bases and J shed 6 bases, with 13 bases lying between them. CDR3 DNA sequence: TGCAGCGTTGTCTCCGGGGCGGCAAACACCATATATTTT. Its translation is CSVVSGAANTIYF.

This clone was picked up one time. DNA for the CDR3: TGTGCCAGCAGCCTGCGGGAGGGCCACACCGGGGAGCTGTTTTTT. Its translation is CASSLREGHTGELFF. This chain joins TRBV4-2 and TRBJ2-2; 9 nucleotides match TRBD2. CDR3 size: 15 residues. Trimming at V came to 4 bases and at J to 3 bases, leaving 3 bases not matched to a gene. CDR1 and CDR2 from the germline V gene are LGHNA and YNFKEQ.

The chain has TRBV7-8 and TRBJ2-5; tentative D call: TRBD1 (6 bases). V was shortened by 5 bases and J by 2 bases, with 12 bases between the two germline ends. Per the germline V gene, CDR1 is SGHVS and CDR2 is FQNEAQ. The CDR3 length is 14 residues. The CDR3 loop reads CASSPRTVQETQYF. The CDR3, as DNA: TGTGCCAGCAGCCCTCGGACAGTTCAAGAGACCCAGTACTTC.

This clone was picked up a small number of times. J is TRBJ2-7 and V is TRBV7-2; D not certain. Germline V lookup: CDR1 SGHTA, CDR2 FQGNSA. The CDR3 totals 12 residues. V shed 5 bases and J shed 4 bases, with 9 bases lying between them. The CDR3 DNA is TGTGCCAGCAGCGCACAGCTGTACGAGCAGTACTTC. It codes for CASSAQLYEQYF.

In DNA, the CDR3 is TGCGCCAGCAGCTTGCATAGGGTCCAAGAGACCCAGTACTTC. It is translated as CASSLHRVQETQYF. The chain couples TRBV5-1 to TRBJ2-5; no firm D call. The CDR3 is 14 amino acids. The V end was cut by 1 base, the J end by 1 base, with 8 bases between. CDR1 is SGHRS, CDR2 YFSETQ, per germline.

This clone came up once. The chain links TRBV27 to TRBJ1-6; TRBD1 aligns across 7 bases. The CDR3 covers 16 residues. The V and J ends lost 3 bases and 8 bases, in that order; junction bases with no gene match: 10. The V gene's germline CDR1 is MNHEY and CDR2 SMNVEV (reference sequence). This CDR3 is CASSLGQTGLYSPLHF. As DNA, the CDR3 is TGTGCCAGCAGTTTGGGACAGACAGGGCTATATTCACCCCTCCACTTT.

The V call is TRBV5-6, the J call TRBJ2-5; 9 nucleotides agree with TRBD1. The CDR3 extends over 15 amino acids. The V gene end was trimmed by 4 bases and the J gene end by 5 bases; junction bases not matched to a gene: 9. Germline values: CDR1 SGHDT, CDR2 YYEEEE. The CDR3 bases are TGTGCCAGCAGCCCACGCGGGACAGGGATTGAGACCCAGTACTTC. This gives the protein CASSPRGTGIETQYF.

The J gene is TRBJ2-2, the V gene TRBV6-6; 11 bases are shared with TRBD2. Per the germline V gene, CDR1 is MNHNY and CDR2 is SVGAGI (reference sequence). V was pared by 8 bases and J by 0 bases, with 2 bases of the junction left unmatched. The CDR3 has 15 amino acids. The CDR3 sequence: CASLGLAANTGELFF. The CDR3, as DNA: TGTGCCAGCCTGGGACTAGCGGCGAACACCGGGGAGCTGTTTTTT.

CDR3: CATGPNPGGTEAFF. For the CDR3, the DNA is TGTGCCACGGGCCCCAATCCGGGAGGCACTGAAGCTTTCTTT. V gene TRBV15 combines with J gene TRBJ1-1, with D unresolved. Germline V lookup: CDR1 LNHNV, CDR2 YYDKDF (reference sequence). The CDR3 extends over 14 amino acids. Trimming removed 9 bases at V and 4 bases at J, with 18 bases between.

The chain links TRBV5-1 to TRBJ1-1; D is undetermined. Looked up from germline, CDR1 is SGHRS and CDR2 is YFSETQ. Trimming cost V 6 bases and J 4 bases, with 10 bases left between them. The CDR3 runs to 12 residues. The CDR3 reads CASNGLATEAFF. DNA of the CDR3: TGCGCCAGCAATGGATTGGCCACTGAAGCTTTCTTT.

In its sample, this clone was seen once. The CDR3 region has the DNA TGTGCCATCAGTGAGCCCACCCCCCCTAGCGGGAGAGGGGGCAATGAGCAGTTCTTC. This codes for CAISEPTPPSGRGGNEQFF. The rearrangement joins TRBV10-3 to TRBJ2-1, with 10 bases fitting TRBD2. V shed 2 bases, J shed 6 bases, and the junction held 16 bases outside the gene matches. CDR1 ENHRY and CDR2 SYGVKD come from the germline V gene. This CDR3 has 19 amino acids.

J is TRBJ2-3 and V is TRBV4-2; D possibly corresponds to TRBD2 (7 bases). Germline loops: CDR1 LGHNA, CDR2 YNFKEQ. CDR3 size: 15 residues. The germline V and J ends were trimmed by 0 bases and 5 bases, with 12 bases remaining between them. CDR3 nucleotide sequence: TGTGCCAGCAGCCAAGATAGGGGGAGGGGAGATACGCAGTATTTT. This translates into CASSQDRGRGDTQYF.

The V and J genes are TRBV6-6 and TRBJ2-7, with TRBD1 as a possible D gene (6 bases). CDR1 MNHNY and CDR2 SVGAGI come from the germline V gene (reference sequence). Trimming cost V 6 bases and J 5 bases, with 17 bases left between them. There are 14 residues in the CDR3. Here the CDR3 DNA reads TGTGCCAGCAGCCTAAACAGGGTCGGAGACGAGCAGTACTTC. As protein: CASSLNRVGDEQYF.